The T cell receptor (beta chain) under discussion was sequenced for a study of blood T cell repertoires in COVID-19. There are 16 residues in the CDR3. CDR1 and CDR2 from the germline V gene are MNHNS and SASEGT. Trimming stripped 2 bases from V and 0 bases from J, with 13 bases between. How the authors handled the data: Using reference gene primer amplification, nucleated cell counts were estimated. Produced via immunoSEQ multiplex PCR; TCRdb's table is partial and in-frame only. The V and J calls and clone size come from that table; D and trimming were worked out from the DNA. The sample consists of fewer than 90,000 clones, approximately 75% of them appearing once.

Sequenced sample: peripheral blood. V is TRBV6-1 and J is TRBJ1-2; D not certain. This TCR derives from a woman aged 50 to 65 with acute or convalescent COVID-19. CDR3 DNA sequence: TGTGCCAGCAGTGAATCCAGAGAGGTAGCTAACTATGGCTACACCTTC. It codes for CASSESREVANYGYTF.